The rows below give T cell receptor beta chains drawn from one sample of a study of control samples from healthy donors and cancer patients. Assay used: immunoSEQ multiplex PCR; TCRdb lists only in-frame clones, some missing. The sample records 100,000 to 150,000 clones, roughly 92% being singletons. Material for sequencing was PBMCs. The receptors shown here come from a man aged 80 or over with head and neck cancer. The conserved cysteine and the conserved F or W are not part of the CDR3 here.

TRBJ2-5 | TRBV27 | ASSLLRSGGLLHQETQY
TRBJ2-1 | TRBV6-1 | ASSGRSWDSRNEQF
TRBJ1-2 | TRBV4-2 | ASSQDLSGTGDGYT
TRBJ1-2 | TRBV5-1 | ASSTGQTNYGYT
TRBJ2-3 | TRBV6-2/TRBV6-3 | ASSYYRDQGGASTDTQY
TRBJ1-2 | TRBV18 | ASSPGTGYGYT
TRBJ2-1 | TRBV14 | ASSQGTSGQIWNEQF
TRBJ2-7 | TRBV2 | ASSGTLAYEQY
TRBJ2-7 | TRBV7-6 | ASSLRQTNSYEQY
TRBJ1-1 | TRBV27 | ASSRLLMTGPHDTEAF
TRBJ1-5 | TRBV7-9 | ASSPAGLGNQPQH
TRBJ2-5 | TRBV11-2 | ASRRAGETQY
TRBJ2-2 | TRBV4-1 | ASSQGRGNTGELF
TRBJ2-3 | TRBV27 | ASSPLSNGGAGDTQY
TRBJ1-1 | TRBV5-1 | ASSLAAGGGRDTEAF
TRBJ2-1 | TRBV9 | ASSPAVANEQF
TRBJ1-4 | TRBV5-1 | ASSLGTGDEKLF
TRBJ2-6 | TRBV7-2 | ASSVVGANVLT
TRBJ1-1 | TRBV5-1 | ASSGQPGTGLNTEAF
TRBJ1-4 | TRBV6-2/TRBV6-3 | ASSPRTQLF
TRBJ2-1 | TRBV4-3 | ASSQEFSGYNEQF
TRBJ2-1 | TRBV7-2 | ASSLGTYNEQF
TRBJ2-7 | TRBV19 | ASSSPGTRSSYEQY
TRBJ2-1 | TRBV5-1 | ASSSGRYNEQF
TRBJ1-2 | TRBV5-6 | ASNISPAGSGYT
TRBJ2-3 | TRBV5-4 | ASSPRTGIGDTQY
TRBJ2-7 | TRBV6-5 | ASSSNGGEQY
TRBJ1-1 | TRBV4-1 | ASSQGVYTEAF
TRBJ2-7 | TRBV5-8 | ASSLVRYSLSYEQY
TRBJ2-1 | TRBV5-1 | ASSLPPSTVGNEQF
TRBJ1-5 | TRBV6-1 | ASSELPGVNQPQH
TRBJ1-1 | TRBV5-1 | ASSLRQGGTEAF
TRBJ1-1 | TRBV6-6 | ASSYPRGRKLEAF
TRBJ1-4 | TRBV20-1 | SASVGGHNEKLF
TRBJ2-1 | TRBV20-1 | SARALNEQF
TRBJ2-1 | TRBV19 | ASSIWTVSYNEQF
TRBJ2-3 | TRBV10-2 | ASSPRTSGGTTDTQY
TRBJ1-5 | TRBV6-5 | ASSSAFNQPQH
TRBJ1-4 | TRBV4-1 | ASSRQVSEKLF
TRBJ2-7 | TRBV6-5 | ASSPDRGVDEQY
TRBJ2-5 | TRBV5-1 | ASSRSGSQETQY
TRBJ1-5 | TRBV12-1 | ASCLAGGQGVGSNQPQH
TRBJ1-4 | TRBV3-1/TRBV3-2 | ASSQATGGMFEKLF
TRBJ2-1 | TRBV24-1 | ATSSSGRAFDSYNEQF
TRBJ1-3 | TRBV6-6 | ASGAGGLGNTIY
TRBJ2-4 | TRBV30 | ACYRAGGSNIQY
TRBJ1-4 | TRBV15 | ATSRDKAATNEKLF
TRBJ1-2 | TRBV6-5 | ASSSLGAYGYT
TRBJ1-1 | TRBV7-8 | ASSLKAEAF
TRBJ2-5 | TRBV4-1 | ASSQVRNPGQGRMTQY
TRBJ2-1 | TRBV5-4 | ASSPGTSGRVGEQF
TRBJ1-3 | TRBV5-1 | ASSLDPSGNTIY
TRBJ1-2 | TRBV10-1 | ASSESREPGGYT
TRBJ1-6 | TRBV12-3/TRBV12-4 | ASSLKGRPPLH
TRBJ2-7 | TRBV12-3/TRBV12-4 | ASSWGTRYEQY
TRBJ1-1 | TRBV15 | ATSRDYAGGNTEAF